One sample yielded the 9 T cell receptor beta chains listed below, sequenced in a study of OX40 agonist ivuxolimab in advanced cancers. Sequenced by immunoSEQ multiplex PCR; TCRdb stores in-frame clones only, minus some. Here the sample spans nearly 60,000 clones, 80% to 90% being singletons. The input for sequencing was CD4+ or CD8+ T cells sorted from blood, taken in a trial of the OX40 agonist ivuxolimab. The origin of the receptors is an adult with an advanced solid tumor such as melanoma, head and neck, liver or kidney cancer.

The V gene is TRBV19, the J gene TRBJ2-3, with D possibly matching TRBD2 (6 bases). Per germline, CDR1 LNHDA and CDR2 SQIVND (reference sequence). There are 19 residues in the CDR3. V lost 3 bases to trimming and J lost 4 bases, with 26 bases between them. CDR3 DNA: TGTGCCAGTAGTATGGGCAGCGGGCTCAAACTCTTAATGGCAGATACGCAGTATTTT. Translation gives CASSMGSGLKLLMADTQYF.

This chain connects TRBV6-5 to TRBJ2-5, with 8 positions matching TRBD1. The CDR3 spans 14 residues. V dropped 6 bases and J dropped 5; count of bases not matched to a gene: 8. Germline assignment: CDR1 MNHEY and CDR2 SVGAGI. The CDR3 DNA reads TGTGCCAGCAGCCGCAGGGGGCCTGGGGAGACCCAGTACTTC. This translates into CASSRRGPGETQYF.

The rearrangement joins TRBV4-2 to TRBJ2-5; unclear D gene. This CDR3 has 13 residues. V dropped 2 bases and J dropped 1 base, with 5 bases sitting between them. CDR1 and CDR2 from the germline V gene are LGHNA and YNFKEQ. The CDR3 DNA reads TGTGCCAGCAGCCAAAGAACCCAAGAGACCCAGTACTTC. It is translated as CASSQRTQETQYF.

V and J are TRBV18 and TRBJ2-1, with TRBD1 matching 8 bases. From germline, CDR1 is KGHSH and CDR2 LQKENI. There are 17 residues in the CDR3. With V trimmed by 3 bases and J by 6 bases, 13 bases remained unmatched. The CDR3 DNA reads as TGTGCCAGCTCACCTTCGGTGGTCGGGACAGGCACCAATGAGCAGTTCTTC. Translating it yields CASSPSVVGTGTNEQFF.

V and J are TRBV30 and TRBJ2-7; tentatively, D is TRBD2 (6 bases). The ends were cut back, 2 bases at V and 2 bases at J, with 22 bases in the middle. CDR1 and CDR2 from the germline V gene are GTSNPN and SVGIG (reference sequence). This CDR3 spans 17 amino acids. The DNA for the CDR3 is TGTGCCTGGAGTAACTCCCTGAGGGTTAGCGGTACCTACGAGCAGTACTTC. It specifies CAWSNSLRVSGTYEQYF.

The V gene is TRBV18, the J gene TRBJ1-4; 7 bases are shared with TRBD1. CDR3 size: 13 residues. Germline CDR1 reads KGHSH; CDR2 reads LQKENI. The trim removed 5 bases at V and 8 bases at J, leaving 5 bases unmatched. The CDR3 reads CASSETGSEKLFF. CDR3 DNA: TGTGCCAGCTCAGAGACAGGGTCGGAAAAACTGTTTTTT.

The chain is built from TRBV6-5 and TRBJ2-7, with 8 nucleotides matching TRBD2. CDR1 is MNHEY and CDR2 is SVGAGI in the germline V gene. This CDR3 spans 15 amino acids. Trimming at V came to 6 bases and at J to 7 bases, leaving 14 bases not matched to a gene. CDR3 sequence: CASRTIAGSAREQYF. The CDR3 region has the DNA TGTGCCAGCAGGACTATAGCGGGATCGGCTAGGGAGCAGTACTTC.

The gene calls are TRBV4-3 and TRBJ2-3; 7 bases line up with TRBD2. V gave up 2 bases and J gave up 0 bases; unmatched junction bases: 2. From germline, CDR1 is LGHNA and CDR2 YSLEER. The CDR3 extends over 15 amino acids. The DNA of the CDR3 is TGCGCCAGCAGCCAACTAGCGGATAGCACAGATACGCAGTATTTT. Its translation is CASSQLADSTDTQYF.

V gene TRBV19 combines with J gene TRBJ1-4; 8 positions match TRBD1. In germline, CDR1 is LNHDA, CDR2 SQIVND (reference sequence). Trimming removed 6 bases from V and 0 bases from J; junction bases left unmatched: 3. The CDR3 loop spans 15 amino acids. This chain's CDR3 is CASRTGDSTNEKLFF. CDR3 nucleotide sequence: TGTGCCAGTAGGACAGGGGATTCAACTAATGAAAAACTGTTTTTT.